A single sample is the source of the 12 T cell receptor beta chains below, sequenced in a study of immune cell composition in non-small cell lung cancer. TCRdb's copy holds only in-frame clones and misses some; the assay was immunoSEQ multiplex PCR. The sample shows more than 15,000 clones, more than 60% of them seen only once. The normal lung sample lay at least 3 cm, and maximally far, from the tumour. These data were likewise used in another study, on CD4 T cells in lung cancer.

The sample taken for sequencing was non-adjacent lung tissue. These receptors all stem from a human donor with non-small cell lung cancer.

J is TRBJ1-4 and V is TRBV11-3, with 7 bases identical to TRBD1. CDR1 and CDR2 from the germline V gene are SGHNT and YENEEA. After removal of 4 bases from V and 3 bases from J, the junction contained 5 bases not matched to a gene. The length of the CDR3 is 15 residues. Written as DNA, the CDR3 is TGTGCCAGCAGCTACTCAGGGGGTTCTAATGAAAAACTGTTTTTT. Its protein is CASSYSGGSNEKLFF.

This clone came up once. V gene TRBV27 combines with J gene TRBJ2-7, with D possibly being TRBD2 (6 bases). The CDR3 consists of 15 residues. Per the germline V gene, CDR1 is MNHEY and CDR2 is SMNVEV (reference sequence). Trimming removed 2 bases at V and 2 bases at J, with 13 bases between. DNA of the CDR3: TGTGCCAGCAGTTTAGCGGGGCGGATTGCCTACGAGCAGTACTTC. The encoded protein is CASSLAGRIAYEQYF.

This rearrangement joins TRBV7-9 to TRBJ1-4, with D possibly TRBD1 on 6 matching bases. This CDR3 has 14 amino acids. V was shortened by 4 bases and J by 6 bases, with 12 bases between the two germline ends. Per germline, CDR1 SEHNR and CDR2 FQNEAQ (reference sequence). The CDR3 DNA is TGTGCCAGCAGCTCACAGGGTAGGGATGAAAAACTGTTTTTT. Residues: CASSSQGRDEKLFF.

This chain's CDR3 is CASTHRETQYF. Here the CDR3 DNA reads TGTGCCAGCACCCATCGGGAGACCCAGTACTTC. This chain joins TRBV28 and TRBJ2-5; D is ambiguous. The CDR3 covers 11 residues. Germline values: CDR1 MDHEN, CDR2 SYDVKM. V shed 7 bases and J shed 5 bases, with 8 bases lying between them.

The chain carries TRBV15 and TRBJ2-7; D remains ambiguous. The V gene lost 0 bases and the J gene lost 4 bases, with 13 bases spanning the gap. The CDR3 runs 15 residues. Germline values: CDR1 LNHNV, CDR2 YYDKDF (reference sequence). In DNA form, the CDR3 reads TGTGCCACCAGCAGAGACCCTCGAACATCATACGAGCAGTACTTC. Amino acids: CATSRDPRTSYEQYF.

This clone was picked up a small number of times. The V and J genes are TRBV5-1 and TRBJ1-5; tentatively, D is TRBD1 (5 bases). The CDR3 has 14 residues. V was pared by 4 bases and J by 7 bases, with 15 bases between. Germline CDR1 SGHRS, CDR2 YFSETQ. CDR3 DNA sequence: TGCGCCAGCAGCGGCGGGAAGGAGGGGCAGCCCCAGCATTTT. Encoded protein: CASSGGKEGQPQHF. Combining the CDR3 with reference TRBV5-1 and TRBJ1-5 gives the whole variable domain KAGVTQTPRYLIKTRGQQVTLSCSPISGHRSVSWYQQTPGQGLQFLFEYFSETQRNKGNFPGRFSGRQFSNSRSEMNVSTLELGDSALYLCASSGGKEGQPQHFGDGTRLSIL.

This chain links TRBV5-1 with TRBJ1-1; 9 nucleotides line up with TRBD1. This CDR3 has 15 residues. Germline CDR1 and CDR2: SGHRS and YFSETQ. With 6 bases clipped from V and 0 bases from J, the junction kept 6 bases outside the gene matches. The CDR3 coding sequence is TGCGCCAGCACTAGGACAGGGGACCTGAACACTGAAGCTTTCTTT. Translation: CASTRTGDLNTEAFF.

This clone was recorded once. The chain's CDR3 is CASSSTWARSRGHNEQFF. DNA for the CDR3: TGTGCCAGTAGTTCGACTTGGGCCAGGTCCAGGGGTCACAATGAGCAGTTCTTC. This chain uses TRBV19 with TRBJ2-1; a weak D match, TRBD1 (6 bases). This CDR3 region has 18 residues. Deletions cut 5 bases from V and 5 bases from J, with 25 bases between. In germline, CDR1 is LNHDA, CDR2 SQIVND (reference sequence).

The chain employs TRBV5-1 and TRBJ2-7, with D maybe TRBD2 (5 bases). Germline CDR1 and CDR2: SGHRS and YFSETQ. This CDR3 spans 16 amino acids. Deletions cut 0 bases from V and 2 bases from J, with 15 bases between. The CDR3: CASSLDYGMAPYEQYF. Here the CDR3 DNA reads TGCGCCAGCAGCTTGGATTACGGGATGGCCCCCTACGAGCAGTACTTC.

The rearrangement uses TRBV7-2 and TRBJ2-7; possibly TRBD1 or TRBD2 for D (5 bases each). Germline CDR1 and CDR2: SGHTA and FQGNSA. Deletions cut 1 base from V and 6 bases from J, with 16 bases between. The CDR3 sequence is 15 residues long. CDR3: CASSLGYGALGEQYF. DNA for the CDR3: TGTGCCAGCAGCTTAGGATACGGGGCGTTGGGCGAGCAGTACTTC. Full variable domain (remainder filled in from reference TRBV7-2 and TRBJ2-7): GAGVSQSPSNKVTEKGKDVELRCDPISGHTALYWYRQSLGQGLEFLIYFQGNSAPDKSGLPSDRFSAERTGGSVSTLTIQRTQQEDSAVYLCASSLGYGALGEQYFGPGTRLTVT.

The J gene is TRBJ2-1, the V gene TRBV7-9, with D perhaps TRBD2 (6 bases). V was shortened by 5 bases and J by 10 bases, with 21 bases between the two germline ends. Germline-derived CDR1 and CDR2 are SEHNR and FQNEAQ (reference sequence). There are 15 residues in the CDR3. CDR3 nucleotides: TGTGCCAGCAGCCGTGGGGACGGGGGTGTGTACGAGCAGTTCTTC. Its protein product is CASSRGDGGVYEQFF.

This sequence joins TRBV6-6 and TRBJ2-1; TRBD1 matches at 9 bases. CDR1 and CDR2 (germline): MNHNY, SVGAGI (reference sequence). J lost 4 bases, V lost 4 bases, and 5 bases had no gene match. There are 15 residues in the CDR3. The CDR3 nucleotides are TGTGCCAGCAGTTTCACAGGGGGCTCATACAATGAGCAGTTCTTC. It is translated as CASSFTGGSYNEQFF.